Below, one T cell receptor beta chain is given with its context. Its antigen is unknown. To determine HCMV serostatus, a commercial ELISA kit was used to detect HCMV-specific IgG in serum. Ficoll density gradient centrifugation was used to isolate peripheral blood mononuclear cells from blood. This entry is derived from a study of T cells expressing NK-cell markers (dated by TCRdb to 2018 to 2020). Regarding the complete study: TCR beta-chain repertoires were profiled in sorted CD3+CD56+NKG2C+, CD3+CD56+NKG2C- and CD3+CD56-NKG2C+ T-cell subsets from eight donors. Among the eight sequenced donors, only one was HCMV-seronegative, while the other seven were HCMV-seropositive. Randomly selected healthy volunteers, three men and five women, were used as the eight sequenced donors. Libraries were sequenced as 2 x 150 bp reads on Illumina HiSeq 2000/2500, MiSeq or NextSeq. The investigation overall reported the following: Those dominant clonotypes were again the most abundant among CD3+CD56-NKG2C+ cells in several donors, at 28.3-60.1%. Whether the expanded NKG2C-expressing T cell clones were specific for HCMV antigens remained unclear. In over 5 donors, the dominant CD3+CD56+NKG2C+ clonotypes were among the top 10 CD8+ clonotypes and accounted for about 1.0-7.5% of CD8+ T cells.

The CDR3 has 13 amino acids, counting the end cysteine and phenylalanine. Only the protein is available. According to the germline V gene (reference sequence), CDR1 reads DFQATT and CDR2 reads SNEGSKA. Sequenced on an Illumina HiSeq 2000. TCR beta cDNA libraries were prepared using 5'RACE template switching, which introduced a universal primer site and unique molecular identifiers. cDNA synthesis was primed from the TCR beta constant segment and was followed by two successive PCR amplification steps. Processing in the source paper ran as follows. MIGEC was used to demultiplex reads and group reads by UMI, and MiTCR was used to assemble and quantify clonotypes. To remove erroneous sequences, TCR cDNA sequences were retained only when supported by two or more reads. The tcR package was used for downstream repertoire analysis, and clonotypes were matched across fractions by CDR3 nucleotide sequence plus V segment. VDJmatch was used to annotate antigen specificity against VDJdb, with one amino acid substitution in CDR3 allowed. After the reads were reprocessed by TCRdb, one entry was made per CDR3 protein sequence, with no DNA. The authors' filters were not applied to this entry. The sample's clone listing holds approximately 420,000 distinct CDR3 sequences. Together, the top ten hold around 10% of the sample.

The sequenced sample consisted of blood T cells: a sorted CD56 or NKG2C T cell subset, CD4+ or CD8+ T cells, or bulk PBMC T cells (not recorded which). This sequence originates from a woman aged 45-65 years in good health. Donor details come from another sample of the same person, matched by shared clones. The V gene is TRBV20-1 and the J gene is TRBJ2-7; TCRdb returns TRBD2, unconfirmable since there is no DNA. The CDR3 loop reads CSAGLAGGLGQYF.